This T cell receptor beta chain derives from a study of regulatory T cells in long-lasting Graves disease. To make TCR beta libraries, researchers used iRepertoire HTBI primers and Arm-PCR of CDR3 regions. TCRdb analysed the multiplex PCR reads with MiXCR anew, one entry per CDR3 protein. The data contain over 500,000 distinct CDR3 sequences, around 15% of them singletons. V shed 4 bases, J shed 3 bases, and the junction held 3 bases outside the gene matches. Germline values: CDR1 SGHRS, CDR2 YFSETQ. This CDR3 is built from 14 residues. Study conclusions and caveats: Persistent disease exhibited a predilection for TRBV28, TRBJ1-2 and TRBJ2-5.

There are many counts of this clonotype. As yet, its antigen is unknown. The time point is: newly diagnosed GD, antithyroid drugs for less than 3 months. PBMC-extracted RNA yielded the TCR library. Investigators report Graves' disease was diagnosed under American Thyroid Association guidelines. The same sample was also studied in work on T cells in Graves' hyperthyroidism and ophthalmopathy.

V and J are TRBV5-1 and TRBJ2-1, with TRBD1 matching over 8 bases. The clonotype originates from a man aged 18 to 35 with Graves disease. Specimen: peripheral blood mononuclear cells (PBMCs), collected at new diagnosis, from a patient treated with antithyroid drugs. In nucleotides, the CDR3 is TGCGCCAGCAGCAAGGACAGGGACTACAATGAGCAGTTCTTC. It encodes CASSKDRDYNEQFF.